This is a list of T cell receptor beta chains from one sample in a study of beta chain features in type 1 diabetes. Assay used: immunoSEQ multiplex PCR; TCRdb lists only in-frame clones, some missing. Counted here are about 930,000 clones, roughly 15% occurring once; the ten biggest clones make up 0.02% to 0.025%. Sequencing input: naive CD4+ T cells from blood. The receptors were sampled from a young woman in good health. The CDR3 runs from the conserved cysteine through the conserved F or W. Fields, in order: V gene, CDR3 protein.

>TRBV7-2
CASSLAAGGYNEQFF
>TRBV2
CASSQWGNSNQPQHF
>TRBV7-9
CASSLGTLPTGFGYEQYF
>TRBV5-8
CASRGFSTDTQYF
>TRBV29-1
CSVVGQTNTGELFF
>TRBV2
CARGLRWAGSVTDTQYF
>TRBV10-3
CAISEAKQVEAFF
>TRBV11-2
CASSSTPVYTEAFF
>TRBV6-5
CASKLGGGKNIQYF
>TRBV25-1
CATESAGNTIYF
>TRBV28
CASRLRRAGGNEQFF
>TRBV7-9
CASSSAGTDSYEQYF
>TRBV4-3
CASSQDRAGTDAGELFF
>TRBV4-3
CASSQVTFPGTDTQYF
>TRBV14
CASSQGLAGVYEQYF
>TRBV4-1
CASSQGEGVRDTQYF
>TRBV5-1
CASSFGTSVLGKSKMPYYEQYF
>TRBV28
CASSYPYRGQGYGYTF
>TRBV27
CASSFVRGRWYF
>TRBV27
CASRASGTVEAFF
>TRBV7-9
CASSLEGGGGNQPQHF
>TRBV18
CASSPDSKTQYF
>TRBV7-9
CASSSVPTGSYEQYF
>TRBV20-1
CSAQDLETQYF
>TRBV5-4
CASRPPGITEAFF
>TRBV28
CASRTGTGPYEQYF
>TRBV28
CTSSLVGNYEQYF
>TRBV7-3
CASSLGTSLETQYF
>TRBV7-6
CASSSSNRGLYNEQFF
>TRBV28
CASSHGTGGNQPQHF
>TRBV5-4
CASSSGGLAADTQYF
>TRBV19
CASSFSGFSTNEQFF
>TRBV28
CASSLGQGIAFF
>TRBV7-2
CASSPTSQTQYF
>TRBV9
CASSVGSQGTGEQFF
>TRBV6-5
CASSQGDRRNTEAFF
>TRBV4-2
CASSQSGESSYEQYF
>TRBV5-1
CASSLDERGRTYNEQFF
>TRBV6-1
CASSTQGGFKNIQYF
>TRBV7-2
CASSLIFLRGSTGELFF
>TRBV28
CASSLGRRDEQFF
>TRBV7-2
CASSYRDTEAFF
>TRBV18
CASSVAGGYNEQFF
>TRBV5-6
CASSSTQADTQYF
>TRBV25-1
CASKDTAGNTIYF
>TRBV10-3
CAISESGGVLTSVLTF
>TRBV7-8
CASSSRATSGQETQYF
>TRBV4-2
CASSHEGTGVNHYNEQFF
>TRBV21-1
CASSRNEQFF
>TRBV4-2
CASSQSGDVSGNTIYF
>TRBV5-4
CASSAGEQGGTF
>TRBV2
CASGDRENTGELFF
>TRBV4-1
CASSQDMASRQLGFTGELFF
>TRBV4-2
CASSRPGQGFSEQYF
>TRBV2
CAKDRVAKNIQYF